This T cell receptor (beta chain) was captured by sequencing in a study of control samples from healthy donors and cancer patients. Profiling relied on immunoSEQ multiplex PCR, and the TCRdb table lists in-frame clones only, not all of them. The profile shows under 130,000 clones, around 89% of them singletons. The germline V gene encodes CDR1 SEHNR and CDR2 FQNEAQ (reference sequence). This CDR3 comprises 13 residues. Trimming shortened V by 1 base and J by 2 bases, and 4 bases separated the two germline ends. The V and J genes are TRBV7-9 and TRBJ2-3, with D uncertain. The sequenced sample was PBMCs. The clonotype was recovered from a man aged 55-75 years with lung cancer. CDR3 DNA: TGTGCCAGCAGCTTAGTGTCCACAGATACGCAGTATTTT. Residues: CASSLVSTDTQYF. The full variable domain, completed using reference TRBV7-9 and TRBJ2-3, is DTGVSQNPRHKITKRGQNVTFRCDPISEHNRLYWYRQTLGQGPEFLTYFQNEAQLEKSRLLSDRFSAERPKGSFSTLEIQRTEQGDSAMYLCASSLVSTDTQYFGPGTRLTVL.